This T cell receptor beta chain was recorded in a study of cytomegalovirus exposure and HLA in healthy donors. The CDR3 spans 15 residues. Germline CDR1 and CDR2: SGHRS and YFSETQ. V lost 0 bases and J lost 1, with 8 bases in between. Use of 60 Vbeta and 13 Jbeta primers characterized the PCR. TCRdb keeps only in-frame clones here, not all; method: immunoSEQ multiplex PCR. The table lists under 200,000 clones, about 13% of them singletons. This clone was counted only a few times. Sequenced material: PBMCs. This sequence joins TRBV5-1 and TRBJ1-5; D uncertain. This sequence was found in a man aged 50 to 59 in good health and CMV-seropositive. The CDR3 reads CASSLGGESNQPQHF. The CDR3 bases are TGCGCCAGCAGCTTGGGCGGGGAGAGCAATCAGCCCCAGCATTTT.